This T cell receptor (beta chain) was identified during a study of brain T cells in children with intractable seizures. Findings and caveats of the study: Pre- and post-surgery blood differed in depth, so pre-surgery absences may be undersampling.

Sequencing was performed with immunoSEQ multiplex PCR; in TCRdb, only in-frame clones are kept and a portion is missing. Of about 320,000 clones in the sample, over 90% were seen once. A note on this clone: Its antigen is unidentified.

Looked up from germline, CDR1 is SEHNR and CDR2 is FQNEAQ (reference sequence). With V trimmed by 5 bases and J by 0 bases, 3 bases remained unmatched. The CDR3 covers 14 residues. Described time point: blood from clinic visit 5 months post-surgery; TSC patient then seizure free. Surgery cases with the highest brain T cell transcript signatures were chosen for sequencing. This rearrangement joins TRBV7-9 to TRBJ1-2; 7 nucleotides agree with TRBD1. This specimen was peripheral blood, taken 4 to 5 months after surgery. This clonotype was obtained from a boy younger than two with tuberous sclerosis and intractable seizures. The CDR3 is CASSLGQPNYGYTF. CDR3 coding DNA: TGTGCCAGCAGCCTGGGACAGCCTAACTATGGCTACACCTTC.